The source of this T cell receptor (beta chain) is a study of glioma-infiltrating T cells after dendritic cell vaccination. Study information: Treatment, given 2003 to 2012, was autologous tumor lysate-pulsed dendritic cell vaccination. Patients received three intradermal dendritic cell vaccine injections at biweekly intervals. Study findings and constraints: Higher TCR clonality did not directly relate to longer survival.

Comment on this clone: The antigen is not known.

The immunoSEQ assay amplified TCRB CDR3 from up to 2 ug DNA. Profiled with immunoSEQ multiplex PCR; TCRdb holds only in-frame clones, not every one. Of 55,000 to 75,000 clones in the sample, 81% were seen once. Per the germline V gene, CDR1 is MGHRA and CDR2 is YSYEKL. This CDR3 contains 15 residues. V dropped 1 base and J dropped 4; count of bases not matched to a gene: 6. The source is a human donor with glioblastoma. V and J are TRBV4-1 and TRBJ1-1, with 7 positions matching TRBD1. The material sequenced was blood, taken before dendritic cell vaccination. CDR3 protein: CASSQGSQGSTEAFF. The DNA of the CDR3 is TGCGCCAGCAGCCAAGGCTCACAGGGGTCCACTGAAGCTTTCTTT.